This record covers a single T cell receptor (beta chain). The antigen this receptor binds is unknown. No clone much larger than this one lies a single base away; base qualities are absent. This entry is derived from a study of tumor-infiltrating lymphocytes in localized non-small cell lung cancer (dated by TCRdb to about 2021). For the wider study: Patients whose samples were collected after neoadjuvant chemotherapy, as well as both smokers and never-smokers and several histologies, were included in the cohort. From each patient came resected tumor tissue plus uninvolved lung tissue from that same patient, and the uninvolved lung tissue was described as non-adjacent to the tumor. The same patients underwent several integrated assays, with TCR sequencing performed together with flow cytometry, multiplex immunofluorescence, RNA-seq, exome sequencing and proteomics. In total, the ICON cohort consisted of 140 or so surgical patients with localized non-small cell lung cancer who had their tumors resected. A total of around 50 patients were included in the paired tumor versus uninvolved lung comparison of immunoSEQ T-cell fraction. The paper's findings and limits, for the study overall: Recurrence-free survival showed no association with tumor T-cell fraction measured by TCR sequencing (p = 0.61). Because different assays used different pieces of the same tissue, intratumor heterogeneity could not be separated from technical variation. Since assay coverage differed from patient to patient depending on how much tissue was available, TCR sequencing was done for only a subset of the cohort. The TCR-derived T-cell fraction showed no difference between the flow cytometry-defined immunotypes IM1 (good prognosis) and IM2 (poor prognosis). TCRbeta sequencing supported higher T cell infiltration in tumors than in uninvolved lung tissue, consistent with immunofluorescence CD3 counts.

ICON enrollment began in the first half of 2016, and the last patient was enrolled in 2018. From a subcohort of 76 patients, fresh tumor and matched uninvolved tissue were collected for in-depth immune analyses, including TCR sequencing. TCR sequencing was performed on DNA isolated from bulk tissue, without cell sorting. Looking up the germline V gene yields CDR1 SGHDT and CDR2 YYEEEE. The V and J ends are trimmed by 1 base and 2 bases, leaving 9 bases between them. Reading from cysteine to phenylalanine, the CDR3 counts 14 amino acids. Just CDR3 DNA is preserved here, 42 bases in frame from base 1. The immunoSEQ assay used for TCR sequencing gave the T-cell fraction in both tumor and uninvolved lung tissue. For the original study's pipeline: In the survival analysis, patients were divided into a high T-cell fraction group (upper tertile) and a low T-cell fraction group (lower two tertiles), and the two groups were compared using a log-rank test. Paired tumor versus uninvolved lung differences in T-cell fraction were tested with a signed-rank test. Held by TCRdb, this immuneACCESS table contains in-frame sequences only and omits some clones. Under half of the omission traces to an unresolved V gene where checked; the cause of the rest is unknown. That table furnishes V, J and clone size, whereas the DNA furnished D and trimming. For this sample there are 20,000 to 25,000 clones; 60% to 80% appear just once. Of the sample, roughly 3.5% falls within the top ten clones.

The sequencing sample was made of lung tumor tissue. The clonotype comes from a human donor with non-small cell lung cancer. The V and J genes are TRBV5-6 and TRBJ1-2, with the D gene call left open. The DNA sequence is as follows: TGTGCCAGCAGCTTGAATACGGGAAACTATGGCTACACCTTC. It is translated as CASSLNTGNYGYTF.